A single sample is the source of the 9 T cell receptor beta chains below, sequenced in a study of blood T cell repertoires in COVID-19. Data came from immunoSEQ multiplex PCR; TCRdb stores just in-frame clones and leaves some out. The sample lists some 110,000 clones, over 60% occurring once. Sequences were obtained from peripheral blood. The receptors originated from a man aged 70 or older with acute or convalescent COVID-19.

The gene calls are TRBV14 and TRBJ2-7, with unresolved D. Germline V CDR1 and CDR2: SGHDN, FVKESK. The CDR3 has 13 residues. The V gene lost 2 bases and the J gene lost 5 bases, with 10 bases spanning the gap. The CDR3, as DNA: TGTGCCAGCAGCCAACGGTGGTCCCACGAGCAGTACTTC. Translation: CASSQRWSHEQYF. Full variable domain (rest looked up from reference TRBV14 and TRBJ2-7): EAGVTQFPSHSVIEKGQTVTLRCDPISGHDNLYWYRRVMGKEIKFLLHFVKESKQDESGMPNNRFLAERTGGTYSTLKVQPAELEDSGVYFCASSQRWSHEQYFGPGTRLTVT.

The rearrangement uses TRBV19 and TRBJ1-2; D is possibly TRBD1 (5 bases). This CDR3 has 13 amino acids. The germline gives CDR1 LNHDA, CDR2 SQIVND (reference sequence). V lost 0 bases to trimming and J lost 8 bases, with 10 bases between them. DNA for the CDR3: TGTGCCAGTAGTATAGAAGGGGCAGGAGGCTACACCTTC. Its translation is CASSIEGAGGYTF.

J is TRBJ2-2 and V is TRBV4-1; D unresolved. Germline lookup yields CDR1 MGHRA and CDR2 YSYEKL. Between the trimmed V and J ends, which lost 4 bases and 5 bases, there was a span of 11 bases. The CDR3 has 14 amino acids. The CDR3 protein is CASSPPYLTGELFF. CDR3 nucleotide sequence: TGCGCCAGCAGCCCCCCCTATTTAACCGGGGAGCTGTTTTTT.

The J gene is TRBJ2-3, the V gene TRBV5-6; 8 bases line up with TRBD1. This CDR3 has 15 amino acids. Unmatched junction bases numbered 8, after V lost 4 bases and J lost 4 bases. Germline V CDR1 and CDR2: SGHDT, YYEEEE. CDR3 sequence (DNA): TGTGCCAGCAGCCGACAGGGCAGGGGGCCAGATACGCAGTATTTT. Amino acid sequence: CASSRQGRGPDTQYF. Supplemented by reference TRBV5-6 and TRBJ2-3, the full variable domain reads DAGVTQSPTHLIKTRGQQVTLRCSPKSGHDTVSWYQQALGQGPQFIFQYYEEEERQRGNFPDRFSGHQFPNYSSELNVNALLLGDSALYLCASSRQGRGPDTQYFGPGTRLTVL.

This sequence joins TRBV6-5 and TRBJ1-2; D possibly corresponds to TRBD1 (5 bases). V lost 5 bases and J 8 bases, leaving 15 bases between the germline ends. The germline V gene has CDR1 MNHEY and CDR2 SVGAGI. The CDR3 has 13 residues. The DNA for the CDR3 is TGTGCCAGCAGTCCGGGGTCGGAGGGGGGCTACACCTTC. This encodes CASSPGSEGGYTF.

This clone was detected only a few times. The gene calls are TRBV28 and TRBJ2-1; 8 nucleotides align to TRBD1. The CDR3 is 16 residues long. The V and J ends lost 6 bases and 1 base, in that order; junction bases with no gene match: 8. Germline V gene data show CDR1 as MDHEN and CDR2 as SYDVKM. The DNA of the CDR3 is TGTGCCAGCAGCACGGACAGGGAGGCTTCCTACAATGAGCAGTTCTTC. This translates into CASSTDREASYNEQFF.

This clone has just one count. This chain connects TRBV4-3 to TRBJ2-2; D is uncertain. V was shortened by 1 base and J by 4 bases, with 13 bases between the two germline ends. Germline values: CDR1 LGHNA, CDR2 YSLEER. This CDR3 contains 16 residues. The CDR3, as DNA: TGCGCCAGCAGCCAAGGGAGCAGAACCTCCACCGGGGAGCTGTTTTTT. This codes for CASSQGSRTSTGELFF.

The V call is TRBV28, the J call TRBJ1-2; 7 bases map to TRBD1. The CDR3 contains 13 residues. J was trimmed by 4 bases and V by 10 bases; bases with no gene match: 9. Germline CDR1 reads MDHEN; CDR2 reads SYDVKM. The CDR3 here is CATREGGVYGYTF. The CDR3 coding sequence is TGTGCCACCCGGGAAGGGGGCGTCTATGGCTACACCTTC.

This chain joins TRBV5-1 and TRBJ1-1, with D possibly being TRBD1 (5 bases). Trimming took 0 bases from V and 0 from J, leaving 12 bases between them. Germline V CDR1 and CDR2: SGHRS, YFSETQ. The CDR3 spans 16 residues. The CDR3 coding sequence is TGCGCCAGCAGCTTGGCGGGGACTTCCCTGAACACTGAAGCTTTCTTT. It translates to CASSLAGTSLNTEAFF.